This TCR beta chain derives from a study of molecular identifiers for immune sequencing clone quantification (dated by TCRdb to the late 2010s). For the study in its entirety: For a replicate experiment, RNA from around 20,000 or 99,000 naive CD8 T cells was divided into five aliquots, of which four were sequenced. This methods study used CD8 T cells to benchmark TCR RNA copy counting and molecular-identifier clustering-based TCR repertoire sequencing (MIDCIRS).

There are many counts of this clonotype. Its recognized antigen is unknown. No per-base quality is available; no much larger clone lies one base away. The library was produced with PCR. Sequencing relied on an Illumina HiSeq 4000. Preparation of bulk TCR libraries followed a previously described approach, with the TCR primers listed in Table S5. Total RNA was purified with the Qiagen AllPrep DNA/RNA kit. Before any analysis, reads coming from multiple sequencing runs of the same library were combined into one pool. The original pipeline was this. Reads were retained only if an exact TCR constant sequence was present, and the retained reads were trimmed to 150 nt and grouped according to their 12-nt molecular barcodes. Within each barcode group, reads were sub-clustered at a 15% Levenshtein threshold, and quality-weighted consensus sequences were built per RNA molecule. Non-functional sequences were removed, as were lower-count sequences one edit away from another. Based on a fit of two negative binomial distributions, barcode sub-clusters having less than 20% of the maximum read count were discarded. TCRdb trimmed the raw reads at Q25, called clones with MiXCR and kept productive beta chains. Merged by CDR3 protein, the rows form single entries marked with the most common genes and DNA. The authors' filters were not applied to this entry. In this sample the table shows over 85,000 distinct CDR3 sequences, 20% to 25% of which occur a single time. The ten largest clonotypes hold about 1% of the sample.

On the study overall, not on this receptor specifically: A single cell's worth of spiked-in Jurkat TCR RNA was reported detectable even among around 970,000 naive CD8 T cells. When barcode sub-clustering was omitted, TCR diversity was inflated by chimeric consensus sequences, with chimeras reaching as high as 47%. In CMV-specific effector cells, over 99% of molecules were held by clones above 20 RNA copies, whereas under 1% of molecules were held by such clones in naive cells. Modeling gave roughly 3 recovered TCR RNA copies per cell versus around 10 by digital PCR, implying 25% to 30% capture efficiency. The sizes of highly expanded clones could end up underestimated when identical TCR molecules share a barcode. The naive libraries included spiked-in Jurkat TCR RNA (fewer than 11 copies' worth), and this Jurkat TCR RNA is not part of the donor repertoire.

Naive CD8 T cell libraries were made from approximately 20,000 to 1,000,000 sorted cells using 10%, 30% or 50% of purified RNA. On a BD FACSAria II, naive CD8 T cells were FACS-sorted as CD8+CD4-CCR7+CD45RA+ and collected into RLT Plus buffer. To test detection sensitivity, Jurkat RNA equivalent to more than 9 TCR copies was spiked into samples of about 18,000-1,000,000 naive CD8 T cells. CD8 T cells were enriched using RosetteSep CD8+ T Cell Enrichment Cocktail and Ficoll-Paque, and the enriched cells then underwent ACK red cell lysis. The CDR3 holds 15 amino acids from the cysteine to the phenylalanine. The kept DNA is CDR3 alone, 45 bases in frame from the first base. Reading the germline V gene gives CDR1 MNHEY and CDR2 SVGAGI. V and J lose 6 bases and 0 bases, and a span of 12 bases separates them.

The sequence is built from TRBV6-5 and TRBJ2-4; no D segment can be confidently identified. The TCR originated in a human donor in good health. Some libraries in this study had Jurkat cell RNA spiked in. Sequencing was performed on naive CD8+ T cells from blood, with Jurkat cell RNA spiked in. The intended sense of this specimen's cell subset or site label: FACS-sorted CD8+CD4-CCR7+CD45RA+ naive T cells. Read as DNA, the sequence is TGTGCCAGCAGCCCGCTAAGCGAAGCCAAAAACATTCAGTACTTC. Protein translation: CASSPLSEAKNIQYF.